This T cell receptor beta chain was captured by sequencing in a study of patients and donors after allogeneic stem cell transplantation. TCRdb passed the RT-PCR reads through MiXCR, listing each CDR3 protein once. The top ten hold under 6.5% of the sample, which has 900,000 to 1,000,000 distinct CDR3 sequences, roughly 18% seen once. The CDR3 is 13 amino acids. Germline-derived CDR1 and CDR2 are SQVTM and ANQGSEA. V was pared by 3 bases and J by 0 bases, with 7 bases between. This clonotype occurred many times. The chain couples TRBV29-1 to TRBJ2-3; either TRBD1 or TRBD2 may fit D (5 bases each). The specimen was blood, either unsorted or a sorted T cell fraction (not recorded which). The receptor comes from a human donor who was either an allogeneic HSCT recipient or a stem cell or donor lymphocyte infusion donor (not recorded which). It is not recorded whose cells these are; they may come from a transplant donor. The CDR3 bases are TGCAGCGTTGATAGGGACAGCACAGATACGCAGTATTTT. The encoded protein is CSVDRDSTDTQYF.